This T cell receptor (beta chain) originates from a study of cytomegalovirus exposure and HLA in healthy donors. Study context: Prior work identified 95 million to 120 million unique TCR beta sequences in approximately 180 million T cells.

The PCR was carried out with 60 Vbeta primers and 13 Jbeta primers. Measured with immunoSEQ multiplex PCR; TCRdb has only the in-frame clones, and not every one. The table includes about 230,000 clones, more than 75% detected once. This CDR3 region has 16 residues. Trimming stripped 4 bases from V and 7 bases from J, with 21 bases between. Per germline, CDR1 SGHRS and CDR2 YFSETQ. Study outcomes and limitations: The classifier reportedly diagnosed cytomegalovirus status with high sensitivity and specificity. Later work associated 16,951 TCR beta sequences with HLA alleles at 0.05 false discovery rate.

A remark on this clone: As yet, its antigen is unknown.

The TCR sequence derives from a human donor in good health. The chain carries TRBV5-1 and TRBJ2-1; perhaps TRBD2 as D (6 bases). Sequencing was carried out using PBMCs. The DNA for the CDR3 is TGCGCCAGCAGCCTCGGGACTTCCCTGGGGAAAAATGAGCAGTTCTTC. Its protein is CASSLGTSLGKNEQFF. Based on the CDR3 plus reference TRBV5-1 and TRBJ2-1, the full variable domain is KAGVTQTPRYLIKTRGQQVTLSCSPISGHRSVSWYQQTPGQGLQFLFEYFSETQRNKGNFPGRFSGRQFSNSRSEMNVSTLELGDSALYLCASSLGTSLGKNEQFFGPGTRLTVL.